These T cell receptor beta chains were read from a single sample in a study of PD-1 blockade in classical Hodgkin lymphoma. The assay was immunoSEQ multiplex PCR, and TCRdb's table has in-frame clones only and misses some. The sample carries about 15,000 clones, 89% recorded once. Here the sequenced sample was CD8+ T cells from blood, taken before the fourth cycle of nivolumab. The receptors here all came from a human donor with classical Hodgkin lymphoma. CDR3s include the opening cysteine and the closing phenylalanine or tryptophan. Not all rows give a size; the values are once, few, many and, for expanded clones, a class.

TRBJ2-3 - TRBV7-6 CASSIRDRDTDTQYF
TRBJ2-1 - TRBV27 CASSLRGANSNEQFF
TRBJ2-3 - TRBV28 CASSLLREAAATQYF
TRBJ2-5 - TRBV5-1 CASSLLGQEETQYF
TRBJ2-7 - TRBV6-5 CASSYGAGGTYEQYF
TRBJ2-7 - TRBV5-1 CASSLMADPFYEQYF
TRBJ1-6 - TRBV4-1 CASSPRENSPLHF
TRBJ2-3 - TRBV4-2 CASSQDFAGGGDTQYF
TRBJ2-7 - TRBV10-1 CASSESRDIYEQYF
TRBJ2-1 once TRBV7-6 CASRPGTSGNNEQFF
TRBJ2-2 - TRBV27 CASSFRQVAGELFF
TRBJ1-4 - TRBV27 CASGSGLSNEKLFF
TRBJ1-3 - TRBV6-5 CASRHRTGGNTIYF
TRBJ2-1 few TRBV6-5 CASSYSGGVGNEQFF
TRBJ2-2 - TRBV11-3 CASSLDLGLGSTGELFF
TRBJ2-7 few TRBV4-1 CASSQGVGGTGEQYF
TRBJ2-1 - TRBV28 CASSSGVAGVRVF
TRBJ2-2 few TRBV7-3 CASSPPMTGELFF
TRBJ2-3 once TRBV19 CASTPGAGGADTQYF
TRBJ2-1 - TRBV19 CAVRPGGYNEQFF
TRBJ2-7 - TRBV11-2 CASSLPGSPYEQYF
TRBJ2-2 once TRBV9 CASEDTGGAGELFF
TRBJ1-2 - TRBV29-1 CSVVWDRGNYGYTF
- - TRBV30 CASATGSYEQYF
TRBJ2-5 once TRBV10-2 CASQGAETQYF
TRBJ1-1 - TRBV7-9 CASSPTDRENTEAFF
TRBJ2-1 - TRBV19 CASSVTSHNEQFF
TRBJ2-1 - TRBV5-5 CASSLVQVEQFF
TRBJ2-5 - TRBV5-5 CASSLALAGGPRYETQYF
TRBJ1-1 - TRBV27 CASSTYRANTEAFF
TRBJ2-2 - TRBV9 CASSFGTGIPGELFF
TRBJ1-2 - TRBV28 CASRTRPMNYGYTF
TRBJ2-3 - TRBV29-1 CSVEMESGGPTDTQYF
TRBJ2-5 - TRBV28 CASSYWASGEETQYF
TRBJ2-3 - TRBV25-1 CASSEGRLAGAVDTQYF
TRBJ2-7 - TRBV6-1 CASSEGPYPYEQYF
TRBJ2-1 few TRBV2 CASSNYPLAGGPNEQFF
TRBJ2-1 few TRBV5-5 CASSFEGTYNEQFF
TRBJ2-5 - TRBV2 CASSEPSGAQETQYF
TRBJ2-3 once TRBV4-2 CASSQEKRGTDTQYF